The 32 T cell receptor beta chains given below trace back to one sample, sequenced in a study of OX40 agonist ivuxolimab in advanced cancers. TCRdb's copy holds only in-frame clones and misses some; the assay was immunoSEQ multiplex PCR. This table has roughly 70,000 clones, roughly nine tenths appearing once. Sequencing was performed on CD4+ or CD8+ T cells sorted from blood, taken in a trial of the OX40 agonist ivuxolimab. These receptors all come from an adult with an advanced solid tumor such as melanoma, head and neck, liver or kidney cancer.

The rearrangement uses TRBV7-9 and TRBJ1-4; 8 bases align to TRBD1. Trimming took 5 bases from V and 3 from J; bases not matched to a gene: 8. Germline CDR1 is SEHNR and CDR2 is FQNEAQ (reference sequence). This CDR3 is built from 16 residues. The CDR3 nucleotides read TGTGCCAGCAGCGCAACACCGACAGGGGCTAATGAAAAACTGTTTTTT. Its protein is CASSATPTGANEKLFF.

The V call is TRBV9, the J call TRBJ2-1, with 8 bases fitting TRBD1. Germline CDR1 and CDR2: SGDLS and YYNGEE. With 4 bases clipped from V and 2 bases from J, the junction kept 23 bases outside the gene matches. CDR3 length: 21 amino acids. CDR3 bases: TGTGCCAGCAGCCTTACCCCAGGGGGCCAGGATTTAGCGGCGACCTACAATGAGCAGTTCTTC. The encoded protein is CASSLTPGGQDLAATYNEQFF.

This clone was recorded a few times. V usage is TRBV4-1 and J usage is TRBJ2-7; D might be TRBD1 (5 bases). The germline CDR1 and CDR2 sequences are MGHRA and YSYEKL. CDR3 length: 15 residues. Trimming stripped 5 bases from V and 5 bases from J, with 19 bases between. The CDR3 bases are TGCGCCAGCAGCACCGGGCCCGCACAAGGGGACGAGCAGTACTTC. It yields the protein CASSTGPAQGDEQYF.

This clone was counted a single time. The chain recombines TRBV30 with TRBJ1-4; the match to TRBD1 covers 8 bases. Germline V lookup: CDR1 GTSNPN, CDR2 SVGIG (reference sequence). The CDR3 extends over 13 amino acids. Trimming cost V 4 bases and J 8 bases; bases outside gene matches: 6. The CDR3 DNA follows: TGTGCCTGGAACAGGGGGGTATTAGAAAAACTGTTTTTT. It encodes CAWNRGVLEKLFF.

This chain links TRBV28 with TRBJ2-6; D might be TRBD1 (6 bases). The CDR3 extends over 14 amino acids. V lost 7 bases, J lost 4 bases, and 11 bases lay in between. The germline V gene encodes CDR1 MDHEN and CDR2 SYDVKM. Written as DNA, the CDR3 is TGTGCCAGCACCGTGGGGGCCGGGGCCAACGTCCTGACTTTC. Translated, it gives CASTVGAGANVLTF.

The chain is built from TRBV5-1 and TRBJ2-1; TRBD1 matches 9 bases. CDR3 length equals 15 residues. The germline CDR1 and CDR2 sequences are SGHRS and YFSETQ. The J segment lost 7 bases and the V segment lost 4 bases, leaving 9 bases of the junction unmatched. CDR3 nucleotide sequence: TGCGCCAGCAGCCCAGGACAGGGGCAGATTAATGAGCAGTTCTTC. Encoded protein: CASSPGQGQINEQFF.

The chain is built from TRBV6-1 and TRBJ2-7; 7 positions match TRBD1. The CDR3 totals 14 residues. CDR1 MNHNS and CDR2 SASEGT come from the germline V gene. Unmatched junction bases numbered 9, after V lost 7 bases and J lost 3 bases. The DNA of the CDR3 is TGTGCCAGCATGAAGGGGGCGAGGTTCTACGAGCAGTACTTC. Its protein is CASMKGARFYEQYF.

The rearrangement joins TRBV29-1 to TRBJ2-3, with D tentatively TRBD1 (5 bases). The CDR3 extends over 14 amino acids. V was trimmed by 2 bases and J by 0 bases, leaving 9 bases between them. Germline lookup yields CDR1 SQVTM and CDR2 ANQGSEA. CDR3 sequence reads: CSVETGDSTDTQYF. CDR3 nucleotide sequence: TGCAGCGTTGAAACAGGCGATAGCACAGATACGCAGTATTTT.

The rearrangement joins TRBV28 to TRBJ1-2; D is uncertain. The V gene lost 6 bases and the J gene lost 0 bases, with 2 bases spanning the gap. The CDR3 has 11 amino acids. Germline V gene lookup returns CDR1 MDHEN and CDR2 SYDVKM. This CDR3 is CASSTNYGYTF. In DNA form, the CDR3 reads TGTGCCAGCAGCACTAACTATGGCTACACCTTC.

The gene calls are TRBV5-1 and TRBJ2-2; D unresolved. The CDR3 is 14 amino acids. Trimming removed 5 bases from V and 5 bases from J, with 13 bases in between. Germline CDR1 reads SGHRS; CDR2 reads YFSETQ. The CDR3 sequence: CASSIRSGTGELFF. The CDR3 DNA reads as TGCGCCAGCAGTATCCGGAGTGGTACCGGGGAGCTGTTTTTT.

DNA for the CDR3: TGCGCCAGCAGCTTGGGGGAGGGTTCCTACAATGAGCAGTTCTTC. Amino acids: CASSLGEGSYNEQFF. The chain has TRBV5-1 and TRBJ2-1, with TRBD2 identical over 7 bases. The CDR3 is made up of 15 amino acids. The germline V gene encodes CDR1 SGHRS and CDR2 YFSETQ. V lost 0 bases, J lost 1 base, and 1 base stayed unmatched.

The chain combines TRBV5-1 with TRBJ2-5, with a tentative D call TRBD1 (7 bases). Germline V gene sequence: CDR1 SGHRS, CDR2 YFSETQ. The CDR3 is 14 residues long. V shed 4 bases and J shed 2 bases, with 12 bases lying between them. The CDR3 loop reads CASSRAGQQETQYF. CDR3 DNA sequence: TGCGCCAGCAGCCGGGCGGGACAGCAAGAGACCCAGTACTTC.

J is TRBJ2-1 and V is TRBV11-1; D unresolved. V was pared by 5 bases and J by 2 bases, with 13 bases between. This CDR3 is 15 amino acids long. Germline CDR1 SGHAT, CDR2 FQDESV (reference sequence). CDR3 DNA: TGTGCCAGCAGCCCTACCGTGCTAGCCTACAATGAGCAGTTCTTC. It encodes CASSPTVLAYNEQFF.

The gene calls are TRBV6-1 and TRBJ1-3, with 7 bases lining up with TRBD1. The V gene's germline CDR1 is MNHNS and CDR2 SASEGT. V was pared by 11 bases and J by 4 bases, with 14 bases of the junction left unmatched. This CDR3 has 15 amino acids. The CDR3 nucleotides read TGTGCCTGTTGGGACAGCCAGGCCGGAGGAAACACCATATATTTT. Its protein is CACWDSQAGGNTIYF.

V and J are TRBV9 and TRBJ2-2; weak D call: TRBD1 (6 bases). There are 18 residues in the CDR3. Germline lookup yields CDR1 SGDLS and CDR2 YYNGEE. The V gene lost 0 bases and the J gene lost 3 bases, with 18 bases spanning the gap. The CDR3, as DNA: TGTGCCAGCAGCGTAGCTACCGGGGTGGGGGCTCACACCGGGGAGCTGTTTTTT. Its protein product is CASSVATGVGAHTGELFF.

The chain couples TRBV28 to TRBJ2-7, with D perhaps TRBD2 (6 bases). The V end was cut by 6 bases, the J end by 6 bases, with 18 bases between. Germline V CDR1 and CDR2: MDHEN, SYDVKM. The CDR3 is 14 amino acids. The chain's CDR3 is CASSLYGSLSEQYF. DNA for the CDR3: TGTGCCAGCAGCCTTTACGGGAGCCTTAGCGAGCAGTACTTC.

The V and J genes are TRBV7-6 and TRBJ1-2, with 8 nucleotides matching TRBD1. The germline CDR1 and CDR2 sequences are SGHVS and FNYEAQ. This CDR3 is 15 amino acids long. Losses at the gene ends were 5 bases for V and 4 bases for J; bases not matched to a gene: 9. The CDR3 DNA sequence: TGTGCCAGCAGCCCGACAGGGGAAAGGACCTATGGCTACACCTTC. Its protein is CASSPTGERTYGYTF.

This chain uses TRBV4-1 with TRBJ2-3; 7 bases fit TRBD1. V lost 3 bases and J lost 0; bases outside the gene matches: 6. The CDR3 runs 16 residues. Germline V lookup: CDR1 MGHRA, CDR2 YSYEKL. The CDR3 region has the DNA TGCGCCAGCAGCCAGGACAGGAGTCTTAGCACAGATACGCAGTATTTT. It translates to CASSQDRSLSTDTQYF.

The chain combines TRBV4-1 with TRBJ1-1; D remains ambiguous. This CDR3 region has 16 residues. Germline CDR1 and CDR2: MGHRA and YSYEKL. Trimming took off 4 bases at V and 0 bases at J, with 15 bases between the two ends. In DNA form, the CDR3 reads TGCGCCAGCAGCCCGAGCGGTGAAGACTTGAACACTGAAGCTTTCTTT. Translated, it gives CASSPSGEDLNTEAFF.

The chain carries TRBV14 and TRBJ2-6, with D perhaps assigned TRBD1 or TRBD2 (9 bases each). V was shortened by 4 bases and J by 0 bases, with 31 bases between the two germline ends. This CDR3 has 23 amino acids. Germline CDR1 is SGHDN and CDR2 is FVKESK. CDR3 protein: CASSPLWDRESLAGNSGANVLTF. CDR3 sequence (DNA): TGTGCCAGCAGCCCCCTCTGGGACAGGGAAAGTCTAGCGGGAAACTCTGGGGCCAACGTCCTGACTTTC.

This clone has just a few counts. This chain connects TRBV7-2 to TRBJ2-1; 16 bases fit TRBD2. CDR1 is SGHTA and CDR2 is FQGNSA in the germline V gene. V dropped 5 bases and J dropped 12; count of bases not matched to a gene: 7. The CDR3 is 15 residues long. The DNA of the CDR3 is TGTGCCAGCAGCCCGGGACTAGCGGGAGGGGGAGGGCAGTTCTTC. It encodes CASSPGLAGGGGQFF.

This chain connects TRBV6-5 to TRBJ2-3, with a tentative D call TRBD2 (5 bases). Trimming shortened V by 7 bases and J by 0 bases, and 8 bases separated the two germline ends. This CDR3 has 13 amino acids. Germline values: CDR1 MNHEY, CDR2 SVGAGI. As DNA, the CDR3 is TGTGCCAGCAATGGCGGGAGCACAGATACGCAGTATTTT. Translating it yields CASNGGSTDTQYF.

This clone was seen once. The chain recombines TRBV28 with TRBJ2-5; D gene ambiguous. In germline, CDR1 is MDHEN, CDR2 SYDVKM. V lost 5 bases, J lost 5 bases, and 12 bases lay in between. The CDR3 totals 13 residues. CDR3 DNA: TGTGCCAGCAGTATCCCCAGTTTGGAGACCCAGTACTTC. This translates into CASSIPSLETQYF.

The CDR3 DNA reads TGTGCCAGCAGCACGTCTAGCGGGAGATTAGATACGCAGTATTTT. As protein: CASSTSSGRLDTQYF. The chain joins TRBV9 to TRBJ2-3; 10 bases map to TRBD2. The length of the CDR3 is 15 residues. Trimming at V came to 4 bases and at J to 5 bases, leaving 7 bases not matched to a gene. Germline CDR1 and CDR2: SGDLS and YYNGEE.

In nucleotides, the CDR3 is TGCGCCAGCAGCTTGGACCTAGCGGGGGGCTCATACGAGCAGTACTTC. This codes for CASSLDLAGGSYEQYF. This sequence joins TRBV5-1 and TRBJ2-7; TRBD2 matches 11 bases. CDR1 and CDR2 from the germline V gene are SGHRS and YFSETQ. The V and J ends lost 0 bases and 4 bases, in that order; junction bases with no gene match: 6. This CDR3 spans 16 amino acids.

The CDR3 nucleotides read TGTGCCAGCAGCCGAGCAGGCTCAGGGAGAGGGACCCAGTACTTC. Translated, it gives CASSRAGSGRGTQYF. The chain couples TRBV5-4 to TRBJ2-5, with D possibly being TRBD1 or TRBD2 (5 bases each). V lost 4 bases and J lost 7, with 20 bases in between. The CDR3 contains 15 residues. Germline V gene data show CDR1 as SGHNT and CDR2 as YYREEE (reference sequence).

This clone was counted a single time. The CDR3 nucleotides read TGTGCCAGTAGTATCCCGGGACAGGGGACGACTGAAGCTTTCTTT. It codes for CASSIPGQGTTEAFF. The chain carries TRBV19 and TRBJ1-1, with 10 bases identical to TRBD1. The germline CDR1 and CDR2 sequences are LNHDA and SQIVND (reference sequence). After removal of 3 bases from V and 5 bases from J, the junction contained 6 bases not matched to a gene. CDR3 length: 15 residues.

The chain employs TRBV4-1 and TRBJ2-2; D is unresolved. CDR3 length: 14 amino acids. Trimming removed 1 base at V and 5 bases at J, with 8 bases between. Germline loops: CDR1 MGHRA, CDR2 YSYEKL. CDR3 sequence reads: CASSQVTVTGELFF. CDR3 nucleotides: TGCGCCAGCAGCCAAGTCACAGTGACCGGGGAGCTGTTTTTT.

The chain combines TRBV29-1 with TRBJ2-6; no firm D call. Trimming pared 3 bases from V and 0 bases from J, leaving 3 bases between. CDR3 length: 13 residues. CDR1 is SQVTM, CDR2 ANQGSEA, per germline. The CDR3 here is CSVDSSGANVLTF. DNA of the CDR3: TGCAGCGTTGACAGCTCTGGGGCCAACGTCCTGACTTTC.

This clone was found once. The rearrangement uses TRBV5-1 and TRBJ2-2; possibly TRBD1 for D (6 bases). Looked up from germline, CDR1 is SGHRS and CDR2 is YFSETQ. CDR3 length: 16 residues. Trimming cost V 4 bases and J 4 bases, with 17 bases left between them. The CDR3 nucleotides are TGCGCCAGCAGCGGAAGCCCGGGACAAACCACCGGGGAGCTGTTTTTT. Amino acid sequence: CASSGSPGQTTGELFF.

The CDR3, as DNA: TGTGCCAGCAGTGCAGGACTGGGGAACACTGAAGCTTTCTTT. Translated: CASSAGLGNTEAFF. V gene TRBV6-6 combines with J gene TRBJ1-1; no firm D call. Germline CDR1 and CDR2: MNHNY and SVGAGI (reference sequence). CDR3 length equals 14 residues. Trimming shortened V by 5 bases and J by 1 base, and 11 bases separated the two germline ends.

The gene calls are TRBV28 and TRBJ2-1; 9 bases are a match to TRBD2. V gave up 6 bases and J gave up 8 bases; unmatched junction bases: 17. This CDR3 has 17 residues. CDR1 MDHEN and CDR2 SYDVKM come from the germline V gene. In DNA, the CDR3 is TGTGCCAGCAGCTCCAGGGTGGGTAGCGGGAGTCGCGATGAGCAGTTCTTC. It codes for CASSSRVGSGSRDEQFF.